Below, one TCR beta chain is given with its context. There is no known antigen for this receptor. Base qualities are not recorded, but no much larger clone differs from it by a single base. From the cysteine up to the phenylalanine, the CDR3 has a length of 12 residues. Only the CDR3 DNA is retained, 36 bases long and in frame from the first base. Sequences LNHNV (CDR1) and YYDKDF (CDR2) are obtained from the germline V gene (reference sequence). V and J are truncated by 1 base and 3 bases respectively, leaving an intervening sequence of 3 bases. For sequencing of the TCRbeta CDR3 region, genomic DNA was extracted from the sorted cells. The immunoSEQ Assay was used to sequence the TCRbeta CDR3 regions. This immuneACCESS table, as held by TCRdb, lists in-frame sequences with V and J called but not all clones. Of the missing ones, under half trace to an unresolved V gene in checked studies; the others have no known cause. This sample comprises 75,000 to 80,000 clones, over 75% of them detected only once. The ten biggest clones cover under 7% of the sample.

The trial excluded patients who had a history of autoimmune disease or were on systemic immunosuppression. In every dose cohort, peripheral blood was drawn for TCR sequencing at baseline, cycle 4 day 1, and cycle 7 day 1. Samples came from an open-label, multicenter, first-in-human phase I dose-escalation trial of ivuxolimab. Adults with locally advanced or metastatic melanoma, renal cell, hepatocellular, or head and neck squamous cell carcinoma were enrolled in the trial. Before TCR sequencing, CD4+ T cells and CD8+ T cells were sorted from peripheral blood as separate populations. This sample was included in a study of OX40 agonist ivuxolimab in advanced cancers. Notes on the research overall: Ivuxolimab, which targeted the costimulatory receptor OX40 (CD134), was an agonistic, fully human IgG2 monoclonal antibody. Partial responses occurred in three dose-escalation patients, of whom one had hepatocellular carcinoma and two had cutaneous melanoma. The dose-escalation cohort was over 70% male with a mean age of approximately 59 years, ranging from 23 to 79. The monotherapy dose-escalation portion (N ≈ 50 patients) of the phase I ivuxolimab trial is reported in the paper. Among the roughly 50 dose-escalation patients, 19 had hepatocellular carcinoma, 15 or so melanoma, 9 renal cell carcinoma and 9 head and neck cancer. Peripheral TCRbeta sequencing was intended to test whether TCR sequence diversity was altered and clonal T-cell expansion was caused by ivuxolimab. Prior anti-PD-1, anti-PD-L1 or anti-CTLA-4 therapy was permitted, and checkpoint inhibitors had been received by about 37% of dose-escalation patients. Intravenous ivuxolimab was administered to patients every 2 weeks at six dose levels: 0.01, 0.1, 0.3, 1.5, 3 and 10 mg/kg.

The research as a whole found: After ivuxolimab, expanded clones were on average more numerous among CD8+ T cells than among CD4+ T cells. In the 0.1-3.0 mg/kg groups, partial responders had among the lowest normalized peripheral clonal expansion, particularly in CD8+ T cells. Low levels of normalized T-cell clonal expansion were also seen in some nonresponding patients. The antigen specificity of the clonally expanded peripheral T cells was not determined. At doses of 0.1 to 3.0 mg/kg, clonal expansion of both CD4+ and CD8+ T cells in blood was seen between baseline and week 6.

The material sequenced was CD4+ or CD8+ T cells sorted from blood, taken in a trial of the OX40 agonist ivuxolimab. The TCR originated in an adult with an advanced solid tumor such as melanoma, head and neck, liver or kidney cancer. Here the chain combines TRBV15 and TRBJ2-5; the D gene remains uncertain. The DNA sequence reads TGTGCCACCAGCAGAGTCGAAGAGACCCAGTACTTC. It is translated as CATSRVEETQYF.